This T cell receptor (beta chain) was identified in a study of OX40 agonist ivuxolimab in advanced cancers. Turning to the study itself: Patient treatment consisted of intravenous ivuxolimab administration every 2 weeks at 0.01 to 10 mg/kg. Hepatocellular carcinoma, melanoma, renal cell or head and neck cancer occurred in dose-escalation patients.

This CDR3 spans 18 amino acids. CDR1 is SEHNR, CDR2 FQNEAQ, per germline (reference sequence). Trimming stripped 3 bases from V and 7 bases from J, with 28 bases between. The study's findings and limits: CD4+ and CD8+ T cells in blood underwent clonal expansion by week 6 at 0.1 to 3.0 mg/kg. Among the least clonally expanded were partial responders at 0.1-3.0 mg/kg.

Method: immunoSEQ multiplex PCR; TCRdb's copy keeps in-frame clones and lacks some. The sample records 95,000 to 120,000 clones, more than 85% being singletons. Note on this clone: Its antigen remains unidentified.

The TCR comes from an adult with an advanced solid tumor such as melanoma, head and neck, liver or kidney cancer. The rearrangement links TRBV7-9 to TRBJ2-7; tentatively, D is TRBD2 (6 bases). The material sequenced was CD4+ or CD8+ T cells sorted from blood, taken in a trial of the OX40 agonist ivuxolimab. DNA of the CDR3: TGTGCCAGCAGCTTTTTTGGGTTGGGGACTCCCCAGTTTGAGGAGCAGTACTTC. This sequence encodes CASSFFGLGTPQFEEQYF.